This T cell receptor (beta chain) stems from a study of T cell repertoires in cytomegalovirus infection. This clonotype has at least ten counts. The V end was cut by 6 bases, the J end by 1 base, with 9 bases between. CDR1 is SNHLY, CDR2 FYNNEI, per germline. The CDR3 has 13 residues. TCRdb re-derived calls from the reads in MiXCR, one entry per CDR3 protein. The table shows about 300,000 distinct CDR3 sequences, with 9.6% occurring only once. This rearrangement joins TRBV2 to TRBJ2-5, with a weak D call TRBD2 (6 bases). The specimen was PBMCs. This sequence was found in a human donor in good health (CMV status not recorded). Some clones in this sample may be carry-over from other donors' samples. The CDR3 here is CASSGGSQETQYF. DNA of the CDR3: TGTGCCAGCAGCGGGGGATCCCAAGAGACCCAGTACTTC.